This TCR beta chain originates from a study of patients and donors after allogeneic stem cell transplantation (dated by TCRdb to about 2020). Comment on this clonotype: Its antigen is still unknown. No qualities accompany the bases; no much larger clone lies one base away.

The library was produced with RT-PCR. Sequencing instrument: NextSeq 550. TCRdb reprocessed the public reads (quality trimming at Q25 with fastp, clone calling with MiXCR) and kept in-frame beta chains. One record per CDR3 amino acid sequence lists the most common genes and DNA. The sample data list about 960,000 distinct CDR3 sequences, and approximately 19% of these were observed just once. Around 6% of the sample goes to the ten largest clones. The clonotype originates from a human donor who was either an allogeneic HSCT recipient or a stem cell or donor lymphocyte infusion donor (not recorded which). It is not recorded whose cells these are; they may come from a transplant donor. Material: blood, either unsorted or a sorted T cell fraction (not recorded which).

The CDR3 protein is CASSQEPGSSYNEQFF. The DNA reads TGTGCCAGCAGCCAAGAGCCGGGCTCCTCCTACAATGAGCAGTTCTTC. The rearranged chain carries TRBV4-2 and TRBJ2-1; a confident D gene designation cannot be given. V was cut back by 0 bases and J by 0 bases, leaving a gap of 9 bases between them. The cysteine opens and the phenylalanine closes a CDR3 of 16 amino acids. CDR3 DNA only is kept here, 48 bases in frame from base 1. Via the germline V gene, CDR1 is LGHNA and CDR2 YNFKEQ.